The present entry profiles one T cell receptor (beta chain) with its context. Its specificity is not known. Sequencing used immunoSEQ multiplex PCR; TCRdb keeps in-frame clones, though not all of them. The table records around 100,000 clones, around 81% of them present only once. No glioblastoma patient carried an isocitrate dehydrogenase mutation. This CDR3 region has 13 residues. Trimming took off 5 bases at V and 0 bases at J, with 8 bases between the two ends. Germline lookup yields CDR1 SGHTA and CDR2 FQGNSA. The source of the sample is a study of glioma-infiltrating T cells after dendritic cell vaccination. General study results and limits: Only a small number of patients had complete blood and tumor samples. Longer survival after dendritic cell vaccination followed higher pretreatment TIL content.

This chain connects TRBV7-2 to TRBJ2-7; D unclear. The TCR sequence derives from a human donor with glioblastoma. This sample comprised blood, obtained before dendritic cell vaccination. CDR3 protein: CASSPIGSYEQYF. The CDR3, as DNA: TGTGCCAGCAGCCCAATCGGCTCCTACGAGCAGTACTTC.